Sequencing of this TCR beta chain was carried out in a study of cytomegalovirus exposure and HLA in healthy donors. The donors formed part of the roughly 120-subject validation cohort, distinct from the approximately 670-subject first cohort. CDR3 length: 16 residues. V was clipped by 5 bases and J by 4 bases; unmatched bases: 8. Germline lookup yields CDR1 MNHEY and CDR2 SMNVEV (reference sequence). The study's findings and limits: CMV antigen specificity was confirmed in vitro for a few CMV-associated chains.

Here immunoSEQ multiplex PCR was the method, and the copy in TCRdb shows in-frame clones only, minus some. The sample shows more than 250,000 clones, around 91% of them seen only once. About this clone itself: The antigen remains undetermined.

The chain recombines TRBV27 with TRBJ2-2; TRBD1 agrees at 9 bases. The receptor was derived from a woman aged 25 to 45 in good health and CMV-seronegative. The specimen sequenced was PBMCs. CDR3 DNA: TGTGCCAGCAGTCCGGGACAGGGCTACGGCACCGGGGAGCTGTTTTTT. It translates to CASSPGQGYGTGELFF.